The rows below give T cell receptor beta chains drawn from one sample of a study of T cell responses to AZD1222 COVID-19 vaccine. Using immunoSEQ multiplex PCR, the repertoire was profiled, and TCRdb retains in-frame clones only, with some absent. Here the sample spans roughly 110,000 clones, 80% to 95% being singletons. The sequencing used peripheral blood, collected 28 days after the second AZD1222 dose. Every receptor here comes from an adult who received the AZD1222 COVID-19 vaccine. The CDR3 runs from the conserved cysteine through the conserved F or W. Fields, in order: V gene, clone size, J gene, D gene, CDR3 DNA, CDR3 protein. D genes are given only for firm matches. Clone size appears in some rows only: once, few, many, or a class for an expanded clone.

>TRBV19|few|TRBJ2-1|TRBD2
TGTGCCAGTAGTATGACTAGCGGGGGACTTTACAATGAGCAGTTCTTC
CASSMTSGGLYNEQFF
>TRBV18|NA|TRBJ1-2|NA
TGTGCCAGCTCACCACTGCCCATTACACCCGCGGGGAGCTATGGCTACACCTTC
CASSPLPITPAGSYGYTF
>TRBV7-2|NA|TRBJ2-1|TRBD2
TGTGCCAGCAGCTGGGGACTAGCGGGCTACAATGAGCAGTTCTTC
CASSWGLAGYNEQFF
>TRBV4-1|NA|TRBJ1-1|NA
TGCGCCAGCAGCCAAGGGGAGGGACTGGGGACTGAAGCTTTCTTT
CASSQGEGLGTEAFF
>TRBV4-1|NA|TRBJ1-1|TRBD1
TGCGCCAGCAGCCAAGAGAGGACAGGGGTTACTGAAGCTTTCTTT
CASSQERTGVTEAFF
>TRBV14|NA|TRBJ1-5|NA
TGTGCCAGCAGCCAAGATCGGGATCAGCCCCAGCATTTT
CASSQDRDQPQHF
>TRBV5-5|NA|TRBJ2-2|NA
TGTGCCAGCAGCCCCGATCTTAGCGGAAAGAACACCGGGGAGCTGTTTTTT
CASSPDLSGKNTGELFF
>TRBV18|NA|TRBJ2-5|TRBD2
TGTGCCAGCTCACCGGGCGGGGGGCAAGAGACCCAGTACTTC
CASSPGGGQETQYF
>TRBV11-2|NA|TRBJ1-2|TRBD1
TGTGCCAGCAGCTTACCGGGACAGGGGTTCTATGGCTACACCTTC
CASSLPGQGFYGYTF
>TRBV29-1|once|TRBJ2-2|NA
TGCAGCGTTGACAGGACCGCGGGCACCGGGGAGCTGTTTTTT
CSVDRTAGTGELFF
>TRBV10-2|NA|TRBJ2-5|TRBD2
TGCGCCAGCAGTGAGCTATGGACTAGCGGGGGGGTGGAGACCCAGTACTTC
CASSELWTSGGVETQYF
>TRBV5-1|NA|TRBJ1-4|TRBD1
TGCGCCAGCAGCTCCGCTCCTACAGGGGCAACTAATGAAAAACTGTTTTTT
CASSSAPTGATNEKLFF
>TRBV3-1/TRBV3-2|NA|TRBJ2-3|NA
TGTGCCAGCAGCCAAGCCCCTCCTTGGCGGGTGTGGAGCACAGATACGCAGTATTTT
CASSQAPPWRVWSTDTQYF
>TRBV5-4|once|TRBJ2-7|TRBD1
TGTGCCAGCAGCAGCCGGGACAGGGCGAACGAGCAGTACTTC
CASSSRDRANEQYF
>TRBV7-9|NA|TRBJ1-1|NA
TGTGCCAGCAGCTTAGGGGCGGACAGATGGGACACTGAAGCTTTCTTT
CASSLGADRWDTEAFF
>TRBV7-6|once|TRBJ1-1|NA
TGTGCCAGCAGCTTAGAACCAGGGTTGGGAACTGAAGCTTTCTTT
CASSLEPGLGTEAFF
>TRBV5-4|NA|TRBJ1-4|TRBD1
TGTGCCAGCAGCTTGACAGGGGAAGGTGAAAAACTGTTTTTT
CASSLTGEGEKLFF
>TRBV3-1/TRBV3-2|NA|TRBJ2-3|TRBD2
TGTGCCAGCAGCCAAGATCTGTCTAGCGGGGGGCTGGGCACAGATACGCAGTATTTT
CASSQDLSSGGLGTDTQYF
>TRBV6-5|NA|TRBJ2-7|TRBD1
TGTGCCAGCAGTTACTCGAACAGGGGTACCTACGAGCAGTACTTC
CASSYSNRGTYEQYF
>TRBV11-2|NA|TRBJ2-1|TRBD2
TGTGCCAGCAGCTTCGTAACGCCGGGACTAGCGGCATCCTACAATGAGCAGTTCTTC
CASSFVTPGLAASYNEQFF
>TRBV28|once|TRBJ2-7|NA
TGTGCCAGCAGCCAAGAACCCACAGTTCCCGAGCAGTACTTC
CASSQEPTVPEQYF
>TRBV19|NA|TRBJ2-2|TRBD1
TGTGCCAGTAGTCTACGACAGGGGAACACCGGGGAGCTGTTTTTT
CASSLRQGNTGELFF
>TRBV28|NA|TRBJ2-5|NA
TGTGCCAGCAACCTACAGGGCTTACAGACCCAGTACTTC
CASNLQGLQTQYF